These T cell receptor beta chains were read from a single sample in a study of response to subunit inactivated influenza vaccine. TCRdb re-called the RT-PCR reads through MiXCR, storing one row per CDR3 protein. The sample carries roughly 760,000 distinct CDR3 sequences, approximately 21% recorded once. The sample here was PBMCs from blood, taken more than 4 days after vaccination. The receptors shown here come from a man aged 45-65 years who received an inactivated influenza vaccine. The CDR3 runs from the conserved cysteine through the conserved F or W. Fields, in order: J gene, D gene, clone size, V gene, CDR3 DNA, CDR3 protein. D genes are given only for firm matches. Size is omitted from some rows. Given values are once, few, many or a class for expanded clones.

J: TRBJ2-7
D: TRBD1
size: few
V: TRBV7-2
DNA: TGTGCCAGCAGCTACTCGGGACAGCCCTACGAGCAGTACTTC
CDR3: CASSYSGQPYEQYF

J: TRBJ2-7
D: NA
size: few
V: TRBV20-1
DNA: TGCAGTGCTAGAACTGGGGCCTACGAGCAGTACTTC
CDR3: CSARTGAYEQYF

J: TRBJ2-1
D: TRBD2
size: many
V: TRBV12-3/TRBV12-4
DNA: TGTGCCAGCAGTTTAGCCCTAGCGGGGTTCTACAATGAGCAGTTCTTC
CDR3: CASSLALAGFYNEQFF

J: TRBJ1-3
D: NA
size: NA
V: TRBV20-1
DNA: TGCAGTGCTAGCCGGCAGAACTCTGGAAACACCATATATTTT
CDR3: CSASRQNSGNTIYF

J: TRBJ2-7
D: NA
size: NA
V: TRBV15
DNA: TGTGCCACCAGCAGAGATTCCGGGAGAACCTACGAGCAGTACTTC
CDR3: CATSRDSGRTYEQYF

J: TRBJ2-6
D: NA
size: NA
V: TRBV29-1
DNA: TGCAGCGTTACCTCTGGGGCCAACGTCCTGACTTTC
CDR3: CSVTSGANVLTF

J: TRBJ1-1
D: NA
size: NA
V: TRBV10-3
DNA: TGTGCCATCAGCGAGACCGAGGGGGCTGAAGCTTTCTTT
CDR3: CAISETEGAEAFF

J: TRBJ2-1
D: TRBD1
size: NA
V: TRBV4-3
DNA: TGCGCCAGCAGCCAGGAACACAGGGGGAGCTCCTACAATGAGCAGTTCTTC
CDR3: CASSQEHRGSSYNEQFF

J: TRBJ2-1
D: NA
size: few
V: TRBV11-2
DNA: TGTGCCAGCAGATTGACTCCCTACTACAATGAGCAGTTCTTC
CDR3: CASRLTPYYNEQFF

J: TRBJ1-2
D: NA
size: few
V: TRBV20-1
DNA: TGCAGTGCTAGCGGATCTCCGGAAGATGGCTACACCTTC
CDR3: CSASGSPEDGYTF

J: TRBJ2-1
D: NA
size: few
V: TRBV30
DNA: TGTGCCTGGAGTAGCTCTGGTCCTAATGAGCAGTTCTTC
CDR3: CAWSSSGPNEQFF

J: TRBJ2-4
D: NA
size: NA
V: TRBV5-1
DNA: TGCGCCAGCAGCTTGGAAGGATCGGACATTCAGTACTTC
CDR3: CASSLEGSDIQYF

J: TRBJ2-2
D: NA
size: few
V: TRBV21-1
DNA: TGTGCCAGCAGCAGAGGCGATAAGAACACCGGGGAGCTGTTTTTT
CDR3: CASSRGDKNTGELFF

J: TRBJ2-1
D: TRBD2
size: few
V: TRBV11-2
DNA: TGTGCCAGCAGCTTATGGGGGCTAGCGGGGGCCAATGAGCAGTTCTTC
CDR3: CASSLWGLAGANEQFF

J: TRBJ2-7
D: NA
size: many
V: TRBV20-1
DNA: TGCAGTGCTAGACGGGGCCTTACCTACGAGCAGTACTTC
CDR3: CSARRGLTYEQYF

J: TRBJ2-7
D: NA
size: few
V: TRBV7-8
DNA: TGTGCCAGCAGCGTAGGGGACGTCTACGAGCAGTACTTC
CDR3: CASSVGDVYEQYF

J: TRBJ2-7
D: TRBD2
size: NA
V: TRBV20-1
DNA: TGCAGTTCTAGTAGGGGACTAGCGGGAGGTGAGGAGCAGTACTTC
CDR3: CSSSRGLAGGEEQYF

J: TRBJ1-4
D: NA
size: NA
V: TRBV27
DNA: TGTGCCAGCAGTCGAACTAGGGGGTCCCAGGGAAAACTGTTTTTT
CDR3: CASSRTRGSQGKLFF

J: TRBJ2-3
D: TRBD2
size: few
V: TRBV7-2
DNA: TGTGCCAGCAGCTTAAGCGGGACCGGCACAGATACGCAGTATTTT
CDR3: CASSLSGTGTDTQYF

J: TRBJ2-2
D: NA
size: many
V: TRBV5-5
DNA: TGTGCCAGCAGCTTGGCACAGGGTAAGAGGTCCGGGGAGCTGTTTTTT
CDR3: CASSLAQGKRSGELFF

J: TRBJ2-2
D: TRBD1
size: few
V: TRBV5-1
DNA: TGCGCCAGCAGCTCCGCGGACAGGGACAACACCGGGGAGCTGTTTTTT
CDR3: CASSSADRDNTGELFF

J: TRBJ2-3
D: TRBD2
size: few
V: TRBV20-1
DNA: TGCAGTGCAACCCAGACGACTAGCGGGGCTAGCACAGATACGCAGTATTTT
CDR3: CSATQTTSGASTDTQYF

J: TRBJ2-7
D: TRBD2
size: NA
V: TRBV12-3/TRBV12-4
DNA: TGTGCCAGCAGAGTCGTAGCGGGGGTCCTGGGCGAGCAGTACTTC
CDR3: CASRVVAGVLGEQYF

J: TRBJ1-1
D: NA
size: few
V: TRBV29-1
DNA: TGCAGCGTTCCGATTGGGCCTGAAGCTTTCTTT
CDR3: CSVPIGPEAFF

J: TRBJ2-2
D: NA
size: few
V: TRBV6-5
DNA: TGTGCCAGCAGTTTGAGGAGCGGTGGCTTTCTCACCGGGGAGCTGTTTTTT
CDR3: CASSLRSGGFLTGELFF

J: TRBJ2-5
D: NA
size: few
V: TRBV7-3
DNA: TGTGCCAGCAGCAAGTCAGTCGAGGAGACCCAGTACTTC
CDR3: CASSKSVEETQYF

J: TRBJ2-1
D: TRBD2
size: few
V: TRBV24-1
DNA: TGTGCCACCAGTTTACGGGAGGCGGGTGAGCAGTTCTTC
CDR3: CATSLREAGEQFF

J: TRBJ2-1
D: TRBD1
size: many
V: TRBV11-1
DNA: TGTGCCAGCAGCGGACCGGAACTACAGGGGGCTGGGTCCTACAATGAGCAGTTCTTC
CDR3: CASSGPELQGAGSYNEQFF

J: TRBJ2-1
D: NA
size: NA
V: TRBV6-5
DNA: TGTGCCACCATTTCTCAGCCGGGGTCCTACAATGAGCAGTTCTTC
CDR3: CATISQPGSYNEQFF

J: TRBJ2-6
D: TRBD1
size: NA
V: TRBV9
DNA: TGTGCCAGCAGAGGTGACAGGGTAATCTCTGGGGCCAACGTCCTGACTTTC
CDR3: CASRGDRVISGANVLTF

J: TRBJ2-7
D: NA
size: NA
V: TRBV4-3
DNA: TGCGCCAGCAGCCAAGATGGAACGGACGCCTACGAGCAGTACTTC
CDR3: CASSQDGTDAYEQYF

J: TRBJ2-2
D: NA
size: NA
V: TRBV29-1
DNA: TGCAGCGTTGGGGATAGCCGAAACACCGGGGAGCTGTTTTTT
CDR3: CSVGDSRNTGELFF

J: TRBJ2-5
D: NA
size: few
V: TRBV15
DNA: TGTGCCACCAGCAGATCCCCTGTTAACACCCAAGAGACCCAGTACTTC
CDR3: CATSRSPVNTQETQYF

J: TRBJ2-1
D: TRBD2
size: NA
V: TRBV7-8
DNA: TGTGCCAGCAGCTTAGGAAGGCTAGCGGCCTACAATGAGCAGTTCTTC
CDR3: CASSLGRLAAYNEQFF

J: TRBJ1-5
D: NA
size: NA
V: TRBV19
DNA: TGTGCCAGTAGTCCCCGGACAGAATATAGCAATCAGCCCCAGCATTTT
CDR3: CASSPRTEYSNQPQHF

J: TRBJ1-1
D: NA
size: few
V: TRBV11-2
DNA: TGTGCCAGCAGCTTGATTTTAGAGCCCAACACTGAAGCTTTCTTT
CDR3: CASSLILEPNTEAFF

J: TRBJ2-7
D: TRBD2
size: NA
V: TRBV4-2
DNA: TGTGCCAGCAGCCCCCGGGCGGGAGATAACTACGAGCAGTACTTC
CDR3: CASSPRAGDNYEQYF

J: TRBJ2-7
D: NA
size: NA
V: TRBV20-1
DNA: TGCAGTGCTAGGGAATTTCCGGGCTACGAGCAGTACTTC
CDR3: CSAREFPGYEQYF

J: TRBJ2-2
D: NA
size: few
V: TRBV7-2
DNA: TGTGCCAGCAGCTTAGCGGCTAGCCGGGCCGGGGAGCTGTTTTTT
CDR3: CASSLAASRAGELFF

J: TRBJ2-5
D: NA
size: few
V: TRBV5-1
DNA: TGCGCCAGCAGCCCCACGGGGGAGTACCAAGAGACCCAGTACTTC
CDR3: CASSPTGEYQETQYF

J: TRBJ2-7
D: NA
size: many
V: TRBV7-2
DNA: TGTGCCAGCAGCTCCCACAGGGAGTCCGAGCAGTACTTC
CDR3: CASSSHRESEQYF

J: TRBJ2-7
D: TRBD1
size: NA
V: TRBV5-8
DNA: TGTGCCACCGGGACAGGGCATACCTACGAGCAGTACTTC
CDR3: CATGTGHTYEQYF

J: TRBJ2-3
D: NA
size: NA
V: TRBV7-2
DNA: TGTGCCAGCAGCTTAGGATGGGGGGAGAGCACAGATACGCAGTATTTT
CDR3: CASSLGWGESTDTQYF

J: TRBJ2-5
D: NA
size: NA
V: TRBV5-5
DNA: TGTGCCAGCACCCTTGGACCGGCTAGCGTCCCCCAAGAGACCCAGTACTTC
CDR3: CASTLGPASVPQETQYF

J: TRBJ2-3
D: TRBD2
size: few
V: TRBV4-1
DNA: TGCGCCAGCAGCCCTAGAGTTGCTACTAGCGGGGGGGCGCCGCAGTATTTT
CDR3: CASSPRVATSGGAPQYF